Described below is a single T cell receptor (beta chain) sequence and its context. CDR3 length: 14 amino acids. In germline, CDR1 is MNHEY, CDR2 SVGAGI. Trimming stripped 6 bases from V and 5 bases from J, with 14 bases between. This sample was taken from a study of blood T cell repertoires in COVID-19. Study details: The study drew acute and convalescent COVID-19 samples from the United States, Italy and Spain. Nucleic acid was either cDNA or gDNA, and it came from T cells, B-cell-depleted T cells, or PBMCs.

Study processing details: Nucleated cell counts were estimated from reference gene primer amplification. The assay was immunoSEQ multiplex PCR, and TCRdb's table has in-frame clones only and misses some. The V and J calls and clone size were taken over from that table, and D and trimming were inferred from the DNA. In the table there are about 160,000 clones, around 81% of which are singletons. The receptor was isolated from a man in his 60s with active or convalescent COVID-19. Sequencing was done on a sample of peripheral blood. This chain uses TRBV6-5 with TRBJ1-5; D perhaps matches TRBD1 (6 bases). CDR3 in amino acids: CASSLGTTDQPQHF. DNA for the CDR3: TGTGCCAGCAGCCTCGGGACAACGGATCAGCCCCAGCATTTT.